A single sample gave rise to the 5 T cell receptor beta chains below, sequenced in a study of T cell changes during pregnancy in multiple sclerosis. Measured with immunoSEQ multiplex PCR; TCRdb has only the in-frame clones, and not every one. Found here are roughly 11,000 clones, 75% to 90% of them singletons; the top ten hold roughly 10%. The sequences come from CD8+ T cells from peripheral blood mononuclear cells, collected after pregnancy. Source of these receptors: a female donor in good health, enrolled as a control in a pregnancy study.

The V gene is TRBV15, the J gene TRBJ2-2; 7 positions match TRBD2. The CDR3 length is 15 residues. After removal of 5 bases from V and 7 bases from J, the junction contained 10 bases not matched to a gene. Germline V gives CDR1 LNHNV, CDR2 YYDKDF (reference sequence). CDR3 nucleotides: TGTGCCACCAGCGCCCGAGCGGGGTTGGGCGGGGAGCTGTTTTTT. Its translation is CATSARAGLGGELFF.

This clone was seen just once. This rearrangement joins TRBV29-1 to TRBJ2-7, with TRBD1 matching 9 bases. Germline V gives CDR1 SQVTM, CDR2 ANQGSEA. After removal of 1 base from V and 6 bases from J, the junction contained 1 base not matched to a gene. This CDR3 has 12 amino acids. CDR3 nucleotide sequence: TGCAGCGTTGAAGTGACAGGGGGCGAGCAGTACTTC. It codes for CSVEVTGGEQYF.

This clone counts as medium-sized. The rearrangement links TRBV27 to TRBJ2-7, with D possibly matching TRBD1 (5 bases). Per the germline V gene, CDR1 is MNHEY and CDR2 is SMNVEV (reference sequence). Trimming removed 6 bases at V and 2 bases at J, with 14 bases between. The CDR3 length is 14 residues. The CDR3 loop is CASRLTVLAYEQYF. Written as DNA, the CDR3 is TGTGCCAGCAGGTTGACAGTCCTTGCCTACGAGCAGTACTTC.

This clone has more than one count but fewer than ten. This chain uses TRBV2 with TRBJ2-1; 8 nucleotides line up with TRBD2. Trimming cost V 0 bases and J 7 bases; bases outside gene matches: 5. CDR3 length equals 15 residues. Germline assignment: CDR1 SNHLY and CDR2 FYNNEI. The CDR3 sequence is CASSEAPRGGNEQFF. The CDR3 DNA sequence: TGTGCCAGCAGTGAAGCCCCCCGGGGGGGGAATGAGCAGTTCTTC.

V gene TRBV9 combines with J gene TRBJ2-2; 7 bases line up with TRBD2. V lost 0 bases, J lost 3 bases, and 5 bases stayed unmatched. This CDR3 is 16 amino acids long. Germline-derived CDR1 and CDR2 are SGDLS and YYNGEE. The CDR3 DNA follows: TGTGCCAGCAGCGTAGAGCAGGGAGGGTACACCGGGGAGCTGTTTTTT. As protein: CASSVEQGGYTGELFF.